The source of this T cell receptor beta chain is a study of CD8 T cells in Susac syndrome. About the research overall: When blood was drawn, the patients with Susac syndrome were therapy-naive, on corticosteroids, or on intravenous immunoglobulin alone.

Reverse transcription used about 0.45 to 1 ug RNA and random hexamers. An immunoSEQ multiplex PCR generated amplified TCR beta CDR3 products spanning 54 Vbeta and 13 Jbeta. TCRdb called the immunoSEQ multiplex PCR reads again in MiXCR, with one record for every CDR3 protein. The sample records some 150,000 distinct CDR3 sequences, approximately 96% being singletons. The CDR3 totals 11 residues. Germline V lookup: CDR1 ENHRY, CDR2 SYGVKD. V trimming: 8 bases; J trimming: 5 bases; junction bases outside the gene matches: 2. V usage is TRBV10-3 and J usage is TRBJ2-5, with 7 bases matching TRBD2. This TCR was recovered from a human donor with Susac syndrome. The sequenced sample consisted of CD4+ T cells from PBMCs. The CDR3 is CAIGGVETQYF. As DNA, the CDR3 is TGTGCCATCGGGGGGGTTGAGACCCAGTACTTC.